This T cell receptor beta chain was profiled in a study of regulatory T cells in long-lasting Graves disease. Points from the study as a whole: Persistent disease exhibited a predilection for TRBV28, TRBJ1-2 and TRBJ2-5. Only peripheral blood was studied, not thyroid tissue.

Notes on this clonotype: As yet, its antigen is unknown.

The V end lost 3 bases, the J end lost 2 bases, and 13 bases lay between the germline ends. Per the germline V gene, CDR1 is SQVTM and CDR2 is ANQGSEA. This CDR3 spans 14 amino acids. Noted time point: persistent/refractory GD, antithyroid drugs over 5 years with positive TRAb. Scientists built the TCR library using RNA that was extracted from PBMCs. In building TCR beta libraries, iRepertoire HTBI primers were used together with Arm-PCR of CDR3 regions. Per the study methods: Gene usage covered 50 to 75 TRBV and about 15 TRBJ segments. TCRdb re-called the multiplex PCR reads through MiXCR, storing one row per CDR3 protein. The authors' filters were not applied to this entry. Of some 450,000 distinct CDR3 sequences in the sample, about 20% are singletons; the top ten hold about a quarter.

The sequenced sample was peripheral blood mononuclear cells (PBMCs), obtained when the disease was refractory, from a patient treated with antithyroid drugs. The clonotype comes from a female donor with Graves disease. The chain recombines TRBV29-1 with TRBJ1-1; D might be TRBD1 (5 bases). The CDR3 sequence is CSVDMPGGNTEAFF. CDR3 DNA: TGCAGCGTTGATATGCCCGGGGGAAACACTGAAGCTTTCTTT.